What follows are 15 T cell receptor beta chains derived from one specimen sequenced in a study of graft-versus-host responses after intestinal transplantation. The protocol was immunoSEQ multiplex PCR, while the TCRdb copy is restricted to in-frame clones and leaves out a portion. The data hold 13,000 or so clones, with around two thirds observed a single time. Researchers processed graft tissue to release intraepithelial and lamina propria lymphocytes. The sequencing used ileum tissue, collected 16 days after intestinal transplant. The receptor set was obtained from a human patient who received an intestinal transplant, so some T cells may come from the graft donor.

DNA of the CDR3: TGTGCCAGCGGTAGCGGGAGAGGAGACATTCAGTACTTC. Translation gives CASGSGRGDIQYF. The chain combines TRBV2 with TRBJ2-4; 9 bases are shared with TRBD2. CDR1 and CDR2 (germline): SNHLY, FYNNEI. After removal of 8 bases from V and 8 bases from J, the junction contained 7 bases not matched to a gene. The CDR3 has 13 amino acids.

V is TRBV18 and J is TRBJ2-6; 7 nucleotides line up with TRBD1. CDR3 length equals 20 residues. Trimming took 0 bases from V and 0 from J; bases not matched to a gene: 11. Looked up from germline, CDR1 is KGHSH and CDR2 is LQKENI. CDR3 in amino acids: CASSPPPWTGVYSGANVLTF. Written as DNA, the CDR3 is TGTGCCAGCTCACCACCCCCGTGGACAGGAGTTTACTCTGGGGCCAACGTCCTGACTTTC.

There are a few counts of this clone. CDR3 residues: CASSRGNQPQHF. The CDR3 DNA is TGTGCCAGCTCCAGGGGCAATCAGCCCCAGCATTTT. V and J are TRBV2 and TRBJ1-5; tentative D call: TRBD1 (5 bases). From germline, CDR1 is SNHLY and CDR2 FYNNEI. Trimming removed 8 bases from V and 2 bases from J, with 7 bases in between. The CDR3 contains 12 residues.

This chain joins TRBV13 and TRBJ2-7; TRBD1 matches at 10 bases. The CDR3 is 14 residues long. From germline, CDR1 is PRHDT and CDR2 FYEKMQ (reference sequence). The ends lost 3 bases at V and 6 bases at J; junction bases unmatched: 5. As DNA, the CDR3 is TGTGCCAGCAGCTTTGAAGACAGGGGGCGCGAGCAGTACTTC. It encodes CASSFEDRGREQYF. Full variable domain (remainder filled in from reference TRBV13 and TRBJ2-7): AAGVIQSPRHLIKEKRETATLKCYPIPRHDTVYWYQQGPGQDPQFLISFYEKMQSDKGSIPDRFSAQQFSDYHSELNMSSLELGDSALYFCASSFEDRGREQYFGPGTRLTVT.

CDR3 DNA sequence: TGTGCCAGTAGTATACAGGGGGCAACTAATGAAAAACTGTTTTTT. It is translated as CASSIQGATNEKLFF. This chain uses TRBV19 with TRBJ1-4; 7 positions match TRBD1. Germline CDR1 is LNHDA and CDR2 is SQIVND (reference sequence). CDR3 length: 15 residues. V shed 2 bases, J shed 0 bases, and the junction held 0 bases outside the gene matches.

This chain connects TRBV9 to TRBJ1-5; D gene uncertain. V was shortened by 0 bases and J by 3 bases, with 7 bases between the two germline ends. CDR1 and CDR2 (germline): SGDLS, YYNGEE. The CDR3 length is 14 residues. CDR3 in DNA: TGTGCCAGCAGCGTAGATAGAAACAATCAGCCCCAGCATTTT. Translation: CASSVDRNNQPQHF.

This clone has just a few counts. V gene TRBV6-6 combines with J gene TRBJ1-1; D not certain. V lost 6 bases and J 5 bases, leaving 16 bases between the germline ends. The CDR3 runs 14 residues. Germline lookup yields CDR1 MNHNY and CDR2 SVGAGI (reference sequence). The CDR3 loop is CASSLASRETEAFF. The CDR3 coding sequence is TGTGCCAGCAGCCTAGCCTCAAGGGAAACTGAAGCTTTCTTT.

This clone has just a few counts. The V and J genes are TRBV30 and TRBJ1-5; a weak D match, TRBD1 (5 bases). CDR1 is GTSNPN, CDR2 SVGIG, per germline (reference sequence). The V end lost 4 bases, the J end lost 2 bases, and 12 bases lay between the germline ends. The CDR3 is 14 amino acids. CDR3 nucleotides: TGTGCCTGGACGGCAGGGCTGGGCAATCAGCCCCAGCATTTT. The encoded protein is CAWTAGLGNQPQHF. The entire variable domain, with the rest obtained from reference TRBV30 and TRBJ1-5, is as follows: SQTIHQWPATLVQPVGSPLSLECTVEGTSNPNLYWYRQAAGRGLQLLFYSVGIGQISSEVPQNLSASRPQDRQFILSSKKLLLSDSGFYLCAWTAGLGNQPQHFGDGTRLSIL.

This clone is medium-sized within its sample. The genes are TRBV4-1 and TRBJ2-7; D may be TRBD2 (5 bases). Trimming pared 1 base from V and 2 bases from J, leaving 12 bases between. Per germline, CDR1 MGHRA and CDR2 YSYEKL. CDR3 length equals 15 residues. The CDR3 region is CASSQVASRTYEQYF. The CDR3 DNA follows: TGCGCCAGCAGCCAAGTGGCTAGCAGGACCTACGAGCAGTACTTC.

This rearrangement joins TRBV7-9 to TRBJ1-2; a possible D gene is TRBD1 (6 bases). V dropped 5 bases and J dropped 5 bases, with 15 bases sitting between them. This CDR3 spans 14 amino acids. The germline CDR1 and CDR2 sequences are SEHNR and FQNEAQ (reference sequence). The CDR3 sequence: CASSPWLGAYGYTF. CDR3 sequence (DNA): TGTGCCAGCAGCCCCTGGCTGGGGGCGTATGGCTACACCTTC.

This chain connects TRBV5-6 to TRBJ2-3; possible D gene TRBD2, 5 bases. This CDR3 has 15 amino acids. Germline values: CDR1 SGHDT, CDR2 YYEEEE. Trimming cost V 0 bases and J 2 bases, with 10 bases left between them. CDR3 nucleotide sequence: TGTGCCAGCAGCTTGGCCGGGATAGCCACAGATACGCAGTATTTT. It specifies CASSLAGIATDTQYF.

This clone has more than one count but fewer than ten. This rearrangement joins TRBV5-4 to TRBJ2-7, with D tentatively TRBD1 (6 bases). The CDR3 loop spans 13 amino acids. Trimming pared 4 bases from V and 1 base from J, leaving 9 bases between. Per germline, CDR1 SGHNT and CDR2 YYREEE (reference sequence). The chain's CDR3 is CASSQQGSYEQYF. CDR3 sequence (DNA): TGTGCCAGCAGCCAACAGGGATCCTACGAGCAGTACTTC.

The chain joins TRBV10-1 to TRBJ2-3; 12 positions match TRBD2. The CDR3 consists of 16 residues. Germline V gene sequence: CDR1 WNHNN, CDR2 SYGVQD (reference sequence). The V gene end was trimmed by 5 bases and the J gene end by 3 bases; junction bases not matched to a gene: 6. CDR3 residues: CASSPTGLAGTDTQYF. The DNA of the CDR3 is TGCGCCAGCAGTCCGACAGGACTAGCGGGGACAGATACGCAGTATTTT.

In its sample, this clone was seen once. The rearrangement uses TRBV15 and TRBJ1-5, with TRBD1 matching 8 bases. In germline, CDR1 is LNHNV, CDR2 YYDKDF (reference sequence). V dropped 3 bases and J dropped 0; count of bases not matched to a gene: 7. This CDR3 contains 17 residues. The DNA of the CDR3 is TGTGCCACCAGCAGTCCGGGACAGGCCGCTAGCAATCAGCCCCAGCATTTT. It codes for CATSSPGQAASNQPQHF. Looking up the rest from reference TRBV15 and TRBJ1-5 gives the full variable domain: DAMVIQNPRYQVTQFGKPVTLSCSQTLNHNVMYWYQQKSSQAPKLLFHYYDKDFNNEADTPDNFQSRRPNTSFCFLDIRSPGLGDTAMYLCATSSPGQAASNQPQHFGDGTRLSIL.

This clone was counted once. The V call is TRBV7-9, the J call TRBJ2-7; TRBD1 matches 10 bases. V was clipped by 5 bases and J by 3 bases; unmatched bases: 7. The CDR3 sequence is 15 residues long. Germline CDR1 SEHNR, CDR2 FQNEAQ (reference sequence). The chain's CDR3 is CASSPRDRGIYEQYF. The CDR3 DNA reads as TGTGCCAGCAGCCCCCGGGACAGGGGAATCTACGAGCAGTACTTC.